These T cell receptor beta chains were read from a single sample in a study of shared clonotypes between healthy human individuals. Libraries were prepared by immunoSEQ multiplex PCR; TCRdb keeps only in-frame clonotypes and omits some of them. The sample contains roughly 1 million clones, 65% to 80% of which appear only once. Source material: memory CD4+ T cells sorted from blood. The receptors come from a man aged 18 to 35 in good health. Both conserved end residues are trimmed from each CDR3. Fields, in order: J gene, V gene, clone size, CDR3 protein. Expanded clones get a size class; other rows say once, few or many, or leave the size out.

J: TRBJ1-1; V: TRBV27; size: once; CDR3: ASSYNRGITEAF
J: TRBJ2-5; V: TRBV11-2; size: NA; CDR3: ASSLDPGYQQY
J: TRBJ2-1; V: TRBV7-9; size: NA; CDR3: ASSFGTATNEQF
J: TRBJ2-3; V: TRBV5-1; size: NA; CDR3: ASSLEASGGSTDTQY
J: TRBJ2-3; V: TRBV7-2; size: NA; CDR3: ASSSRLGSSTDTQY
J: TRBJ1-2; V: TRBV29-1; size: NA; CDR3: SVEEGTGGVGYT
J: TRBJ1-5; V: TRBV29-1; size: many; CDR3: PSEGRPPQH
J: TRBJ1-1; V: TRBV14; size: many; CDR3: ASSQDLVGTTEAF
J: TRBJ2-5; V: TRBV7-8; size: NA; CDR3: ASSIGQGEETQY
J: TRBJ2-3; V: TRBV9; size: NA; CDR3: ASSVMSGGGTDTQY
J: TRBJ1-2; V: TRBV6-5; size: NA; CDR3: AIGKGAGYT
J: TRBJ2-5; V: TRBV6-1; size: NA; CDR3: ASSMGQGGETQY
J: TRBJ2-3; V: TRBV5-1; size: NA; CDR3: ASSKRQGGDGTDTQY
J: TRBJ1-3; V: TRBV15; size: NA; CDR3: ATSRARSPALGNTIY
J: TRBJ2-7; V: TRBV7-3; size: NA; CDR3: ASSLDPGIEQY
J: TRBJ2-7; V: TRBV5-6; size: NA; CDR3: ASSTPRGLGYTVSYEQY
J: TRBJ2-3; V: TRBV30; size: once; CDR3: AWSGTKGGITDTQY
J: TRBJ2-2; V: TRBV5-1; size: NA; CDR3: ASSLEISGRGELF
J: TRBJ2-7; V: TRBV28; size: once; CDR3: ASSLWGPAQGARFSYEQY
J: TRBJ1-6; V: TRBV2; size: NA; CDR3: ASRPGGHVSYNSPLH
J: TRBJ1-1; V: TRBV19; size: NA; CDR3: ASSIDLTGATEAF
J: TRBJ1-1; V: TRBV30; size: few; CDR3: AWSVQGGNTEAF
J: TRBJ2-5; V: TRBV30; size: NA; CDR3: AWRLSVRETQY
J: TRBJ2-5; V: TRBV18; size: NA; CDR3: ASSPSGREETQY
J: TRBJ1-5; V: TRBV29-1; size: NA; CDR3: SVGGSSNQPQH
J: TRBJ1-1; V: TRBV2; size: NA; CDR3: ASRDRGNTEAF
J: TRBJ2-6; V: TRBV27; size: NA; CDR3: ARTYDRGDSGANVLT
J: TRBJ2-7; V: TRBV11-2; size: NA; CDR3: ASSLDRVAGAYEQY
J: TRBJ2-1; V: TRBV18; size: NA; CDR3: ASSPPGQGAGNEQF
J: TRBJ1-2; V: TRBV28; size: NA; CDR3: ASSLVGAGNYGYT
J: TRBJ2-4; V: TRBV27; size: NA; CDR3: ASSPGTGGRNIQY
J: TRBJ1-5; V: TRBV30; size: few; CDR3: AWSVRQVGVQPQH
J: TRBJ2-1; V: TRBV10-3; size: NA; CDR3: AISLSGSGGYNEQF
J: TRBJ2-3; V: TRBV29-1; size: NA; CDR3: SVDRGLSDTQY
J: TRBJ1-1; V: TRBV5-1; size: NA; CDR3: ASSLAGANTEAF
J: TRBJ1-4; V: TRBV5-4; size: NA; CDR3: ASSSQGRGEKLF